Detailed here is one TCR beta chain. The data were obtained in a study of blood T cell repertoires in COVID-19. Method: immunoSEQ multiplex PCR; TCRdb's copy keeps in-frame clones and lacks some. The sample includes roughly 200,000 clones, 86% of them seen just once. The origin of this receptor is a man aged 35-49 years with acute COVID-19. Sequenced material: PBMCs or T cells enriched from blood (not recorded which).

CDR3 in DNA: TGCGCCAGCAGTATGACTCAAGGGGTCAATGAGCAGTTCTTC. The encoded protein is CASSMTQGVNEQFF. The V and J genes are TRBV5-1 and TRBJ2-1; TRBD1 is a possible D gene (5 bases). V lost 5 bases and J 6 bases, leaving 15 bases between the germline ends. Germline lookup yields CDR1 SGHRS and CDR2 YFSETQ. The CDR3 has 14 amino acids.